Included here is one TCR beta chain sequence, with context. Its target is unknown. The data are from a study of cytomegalovirus exposure and HLA in healthy donors. The study's findings and limits: A later analysis reportedly found that, within productive TCRs, an Asian-associated ancestry cluster had fewer N-insertions than the mean observed across the roughly 670 donors.

The PCR made use of 60 Vbeta and 13 Jbeta primers. TCRdb's copy holds only in-frame clones and misses some; the assay was immunoSEQ multiplex PCR. The sample holds approximately 190,000 clones, approximately 84% seen once. Germline CDR1 is SNHLY and CDR2 is FYNNEI. The V segment lost 9 bases and the J segment 10 bases; nucleotides outside the gene matches: 20. The CDR3 sequence is 15 residues long. The clonotype comes from a woman in her fifties or sixties in good health and CMV-seropositive. The chain recombines TRBV2 with TRBJ1-2; 7 positions match TRBD1. The sample consisted of PBMCs. In DNA form, the CDR3 reads TGTGCCAGAGGACAGGACACTAGGAAGAACCTCGACTACACCTTC. Translated: CARGQDTRKNLDYTF. The variable domain in full, with the rest retrieved from reference TRBV2 and TRBJ1-2, is EPEVTQTPSHQVTQMGQEVILRCVPISNHLYFYWYRQILGQKVEFLVSFYNNEISEKSEIFDDQFSVERPDGSNFTLKIRSTKLEDSAMYFCARGQDTRKNLDYTFGSGTRLTVV.